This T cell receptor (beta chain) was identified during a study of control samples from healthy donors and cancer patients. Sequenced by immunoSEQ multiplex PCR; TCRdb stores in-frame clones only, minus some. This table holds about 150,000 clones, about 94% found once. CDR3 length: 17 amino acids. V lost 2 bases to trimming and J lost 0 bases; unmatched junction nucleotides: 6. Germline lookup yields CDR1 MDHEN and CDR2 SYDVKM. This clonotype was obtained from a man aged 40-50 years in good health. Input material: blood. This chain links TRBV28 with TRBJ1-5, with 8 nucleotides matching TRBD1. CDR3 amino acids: CASSLRQGTPSNQPQHF. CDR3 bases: TGTGCCAGCAGTTTAAGACAGGGGACTCCTAGCAATCAGCCCCAGCATTTT. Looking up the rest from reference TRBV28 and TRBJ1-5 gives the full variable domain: DVKVTQSSRYLVKRTGEKVFLECVQDMDHENMFWYRQDPGLGLRLIYFSYDVKMKEKGDIPEGYSVSREKKERFSLILESASTNQTSMYLCASSLRQGTPSNQPQHFGDGTRLSIL.